This entry concerns a single T cell receptor beta chain. Its antigen is unidentified. These data are taken from a study of cytomegalovirus exposure and HLA in healthy donors. General study points: It emerged from a later analysis that several of the most significant clusters appeared to be linked to common viral pathogens.

Germline assignment: CDR1 MNHNY and CDR2 SVGAGI (reference sequence). The CDR3 runs to 14 residues. Trimming stripped 4 bases from V and 2 bases from J, with 8 bases between. Primers: 60 Vbeta forward and 13 Jbeta reverse. TCRdb's table, derived via immunoSEQ multiplex PCR, lists solely in-frame clones and lacks some. The table records more than 200,000 clones, 60% to 80% of them present only once. The chain recombines TRBV6-6 with TRBJ1-4; unclear D gene. Sequencing was performed on PBMCs. This receptor was taken from a male donor in good health and CMV-seronegative. The CDR3 is CASSWASTNEKLFF. DNA for the CDR3: TGTGCCAGCAGTTGGGCCAGCACTAATGAAAAACTGTTTTTT.